This is a list of T cell receptor beta chains from one sample in a study of CD8 T cells in Susac syndrome. Using its own MiXCR run on the immunoSEQ multiplex PCR reads, TCRdb lists one record per CDR3 protein. The sample has about 300,000 distinct CDR3 sequences, about 82% seen once. Sequenced material: CD8+ T cells from PBMCs. The receptors were sampled from a human donor with multiple sclerosis. Each CDR3 is given with its conserved first and last residue. A D gene is named only where the DNA matches it firmly. Not all rows give a size; the values are once, few, many and, for expanded clones, a class.

J gene: TRBJ2-2
D gene: -
clone size: -
V gene: TRBV4-2
CDR3 DNA: TGTGCCAGCAGCCAAGGGGAGACCGGGGAGCTGTTTTTT
CDR3 protein: CASSQGETGELFF

J gene: TRBJ2-7
D gene: -
clone size: -
V gene: TRBV20-1
CDR3 DNA: TGCAGTGCTAGACAGACCGTATCCTACGAGCAGTACTTC
CDR3 protein: CSARQTVSYEQYF

J gene: TRBJ2-5
D gene: -
clone size: -
V gene: TRBV4-3
CDR3 DNA: TGCGCCAGCAGCCAAGATCCGAGAGGGGAGACCCAGTACTTC
CDR3 protein: CASSQDPRGETQYF

J gene: TRBJ1-4
D gene: -
clone size: -
V gene: TRBV6-5
CDR3 DNA: TGTGCCAGCAGTTACAGGGTAGGAGATGAAAAACTGTTTTTT
CDR3 protein: CASSYRVGDEKLFF

J gene: TRBJ1-2
D gene: -
clone size: -
V gene: TRBV4-1
CDR3 DNA: TGCGCCAGCAGCCAAACGGGACTCGGAGCTAACTATGGCTACACCTTC
CDR3 protein: CASSQTGLGANYGYTF

J gene: TRBJ2-7
D gene: -
clone size: -
V gene: TRBV27
CDR3 DNA: TGTGCCAGCAAACCGGGACCGGTTCACTACGAGCAGTACTTC
CDR3 protein: CASKPGPVHYEQYF

J gene: TRBJ2-3
D gene: TRBD1
clone size: -
V gene: TRBV12-3/TRBV12-4
CDR3 DNA: TGTGCCAGCAGTTTGGACAGGCACACAGATACGCAGTATTTT
CDR3 protein: CASSLDRHTDTQYF

J gene: TRBJ2-5
D gene: -
clone size: -
V gene: TRBV7-2
CDR3 DNA: TGTGCCAGCAGCTTGGATGGGTTCGGCCAAGAGACCCAGTACTTC
CDR3 protein: CASSLDGFGQETQYF

J gene: TRBJ1-5
D gene: -
clone size: -
V gene: TRBV10-3
CDR3 DNA: TGTGCCATCAACCCTGACGGTGGCAATCAGCCCCAGCATTTT
CDR3 protein: CAINPDGGNQPQHF

J gene: TRBJ2-7
D gene: -
clone size: -
V gene: TRBV20-1
CDR3 DNA: TGCAGTGCTAGAACCCCGGACAGTACCCACTGGCTCTACGAGCAGTACTTC
CDR3 protein: CSARTPDSTHWLYEQYF

J gene: TRBJ2-1
D gene: TRBD2
clone size: -
V gene: TRBV9
CDR3 DNA: TGTGCCAGCAGCCCTTCGGCTAGCGGGGGTTACAATGAGCAGTTCTTC
CDR3 protein: CASSPSASGGYNEQFF

J gene: TRBJ2-7
D gene: TRBD1
clone size: -
V gene: TRBV5-4
CDR3 DNA: TGTGCCAGCAGCTCCATCTTAACAGGGGGCCACGAGCAGTACTTC
CDR3 protein: CASSSILTGGHEQYF

J gene: TRBJ2-1
D gene: TRBD1
clone size: once
V gene: TRBV10-3
CDR3 DNA: TGTGCCATCACGGGACAGGGGCAGTATGAGCAGTTCTTC
CDR3 protein: CAITGQGQYEQFF